The 3 T cell receptor beta chains below come from one sample, sequenced in a study of T cell changes during pregnancy in multiple sclerosis. Repertoires were generated with immunoSEQ multiplex PCR, while TCRdb's copy carries only in-frame clones and drops some. In the table there are approximately 30,000 clones, 80% to 90% of which are singletons. The material was CD8+ T cells from peripheral blood mononuclear cells, obtained in the third trimester of pregnancy. The source of these receptors is a female donor with multiple sclerosis, enrolled in a pregnancy study.

This clone occurred once. The chain recombines TRBV6-5 with TRBJ2-7; a weak D match, TRBD2 (5 bases). This CDR3 spans 13 amino acids. From germline, CDR1 is MNHEY and CDR2 SVGAGI. Between the trimmed V and J ends, which lost 4 bases and 2 bases, there was a span of 9 bases. As DNA, the CDR3 is TGTGCCAGCAGTTTGGGAGTAACCTACGAGCAGTACTTC. Its translation is CASSLGVTYEQYF.

Notes on this clone: A junction boundary mismatches the germline segment, possibly from a read error. The V gene is TRBV5-6, the J gene TRBJ2-7; 15 bases line up with TRBD2. Germline loops: CDR1 SGHDT, CDR2 YYEEEE. This CDR3 contains 16 residues. This chain's CDR3 is CASSLGLAGGLNEQYF. Written as DNA, the CDR3 is TGTGCCAGCAGTTTGGGACTAGCGGGAGGACTGAACGAGCAGTACTTC.

The V call is TRBV7-9, the J call TRBJ2-1; 11 nucleotides align to TRBD2. V lost 5 bases and J lost 7; bases outside the gene matches: 4. CDR1 is SEHNR and CDR2 is FQNEAQ in the germline V gene (reference sequence). The CDR3 loop spans 14 amino acids. The CDR3 nucleotides read TGTGCCAGCAGCCCCGGACTAGCGGGTAATGAGCAGTTCTTC. Its protein is CASSPGLAGNEQFF.